The rows below give T cell receptor beta chains drawn from one sample of a study of blood T cells in healthy people across ages. TCRdb re-called the 5' RACE reads through MiXCR, storing one row per CDR3 protein. The sample gives about 1.1 million distinct CDR3 sequences, 35% to 45% of which show up once; around 13% is in the top ten. Sequenced material: blood. These receptors all come from a man younger than 35 in good health. Each CDR3 is given with its conserved first and last residue. D genes are given only for firm matches. The listing skips clone size in some rows; elsewhere it reads once, few, many or a size class.

j_gene: TRBJ1-2; abundance: .; v_gene: TRBV10-3; d_gene: .; CDR3nt: TGTGCCATCAGTGAGTCCTTGGGAATTGCTGGCTACACCTTC; CDR3aa: CAISESLGIAGYTF
j_gene: TRBJ2-3; abundance: once; v_gene: TRBV20-1; d_gene: .; CDR3nt: TGCAGTGCTAGAGATCTTGCAGGGTGGGACACAGATACGCAGTATTTT; CDR3aa: CSARDLAGWDTDTQYF
j_gene: TRBJ2-7; abundance: .; v_gene: TRBV10-3; d_gene: .; CDR3nt: TGTGCCATCAGCGAGAGGCAGGGTGACGAGCAGTACTTC; CDR3aa: CAISERQGDEQYF
j_gene: TRBJ2-1; abundance: .; v_gene: TRBV29-1; d_gene: TRBD2; CDR3nt: TGCAGCGTTTACAATAGCGGGGGGGCCTACAATGAGCAGTTCTTC; CDR3aa: CSVYNSGGAYNEQFF
j_gene: TRBJ2-5; abundance: once; v_gene: TRBV7-3; d_gene: .; CDR3nt: TGTGCCAGCAGCTTTAGCGGTTCCCGAGAGACCCAGTACTTC; CDR3aa: CASSFSGSRETQYF
j_gene: TRBJ1-3; abundance: few; v_gene: TRBV2; d_gene: .; CDR3nt: TGTGCCAGCAGTTACAGGAGGGTCCTCTCTGGAAACACCATATATTTT; CDR3aa: CASSYRRVLSGNTIYF
j_gene: TRBJ2-1; abundance: .; v_gene: TRBV20-1; d_gene: TRBD1; CDR3nt: TGCAGTGCTAGCATGTCCCGGGACAGGGGACTTTCGCACAATGAGCAGTTCTTC; CDR3aa: CSASMSRDRGLSHNEQFF
j_gene: TRBJ1-2; abundance: .; v_gene: TRBV5-1; d_gene: TRBD1; CDR3nt: TGCGCCAGCAGCTTCGAACCTACCGGGACAGGGAAACTCTACACCTTC; CDR3aa: CASSFEPTGTGKLYTF
j_gene: TRBJ1-5; abundance: .; v_gene: TRBV10-3; d_gene: TRBD1; CDR3nt: TGTGCCATCAGTGAGTCTGGGGACAGGAATCAGCCCCAGCATTTT; CDR3aa: CAISESGDRNQPQHF
j_gene: TRBJ1-2; abundance: .; v_gene: TRBV20-1; d_gene: TRBD1; CDR3nt: TGCAGTGCTAGAGGGCAGGACAGGGGACGATTCTATGGCTACACCTTC; CDR3aa: CSARGQDRGRFYGYTF
j_gene: TRBJ2-4; abundance: many; v_gene: TRBV12-3/TRBV12-4; d_gene: .; CDR3nt: TGTGCCAGCAGTCCTCTGGGAAACATTCAGTACTTC; CDR3aa: CASSPLGNIQYF
j_gene: TRBJ1-2; abundance: few; v_gene: TRBV20-1; d_gene: TRBD1; CDR3nt: TGCAGTGCTAGAGATCTTAAGGGACAGGTGGATGGCTACACCTTC; CDR3aa: CSARDLKGQVDGYTF
j_gene: TRBJ1-5; abundance: .; v_gene: TRBV12-3/TRBV12-4; d_gene: .; CDR3nt: TGTGCCAGCAGTGGGGAAGGACGGCAGCCCCAGCATTTT; CDR3aa: CASSGEGRQPQHF
j_gene: TRBJ2-3; abundance: .; v_gene: TRBV6-5; d_gene: .; CDR3nt: TGTGCCAGCAGTTCCCGCCCCCCCTTGATCGGGGGAACCACAGATACGCAGTATTTT; CDR3aa: CASSSRPPLIGGTTDTQYF
j_gene: TRBJ2-5; abundance: few; v_gene: TRBV6-6; d_gene: TRBD2; CDR3nt: TGTGCCAGCAGTTACTCGGCTAGCGGGGTTCCAGAGACCCAGTACTTC; CDR3aa: CASSYSASGVPETQYF
j_gene: TRBJ1-5; abundance: few; v_gene: TRBV2; d_gene: TRBD1; CDR3nt: TGTGCCAGCAAACCTTCTCCAGGGGGGGATCAGCCCCAGCATTTT; CDR3aa: CASKPSPGGDQPQHF
j_gene: TRBJ1-6; abundance: .; v_gene: TRBV27; d_gene: .; CDR3nt: TGTGCCAGCAGTCGCGCCCCCGGACAGAGCTCCTATAATTCACCCCTCCACTTT; CDR3aa: CASSRAPGQSSYNSPLHF
j_gene: TRBJ1-1; abundance: few; v_gene: TRBV7-2; d_gene: .; CDR3nt: TGTGCCAGCAGCTCCGAGGCGGGGATGAACACTGAAGCTTTCTTT; CDR3aa: CASSSEAGMNTEAFF
j_gene: TRBJ2-1; abundance: .; v_gene: TRBV28; d_gene: .; CDR3nt: TGTGCCAGCAGCGAGAAAAATGAGCAGTTCTTC; CDR3aa: CASSEKNEQFF
j_gene: TRBJ1-2; abundance: few; v_gene: TRBV20-1; d_gene: .; CDR3nt: TGCAGTGCTTCGGGACGGGAACTTTATGGCTACACCTTC; CDR3aa: CSASGRELYGYTF
j_gene: TRBJ2-5; abundance: .; v_gene: TRBV28; d_gene: TRBD1; CDR3nt: TGTGCCAGCAGTTCGACTCAGGGGGCGTCGGAGACCCAGTACTTC; CDR3aa: CASSSTQGASETQYF
j_gene: TRBJ2-4; abundance: .; v_gene: TRBV20-1; d_gene: TRBD1; CDR3nt: TGCAGTGCTACTTCTGGTACAGGGGGCCCAACGGGGGACATTCAGTACTTC; CDR3aa: CSATSGTGGPTGDIQYF
j_gene: TRBJ1-2; abundance: few; v_gene: TRBV2; d_gene: .; CDR3nt: TGTGCCAGCGTATACTTGGGCTGCACCTTC; CDR3aa: CASVYLGCTF
j_gene: TRBJ2-3; abundance: .; v_gene: TRBV29-1; d_gene: .; CDR3nt: TGCAGCGTAGGGTACGGGATAGATACGCAGTATTTT; CDR3aa: CSVGYGIDTQYF
j_gene: TRBJ2-3; abundance: few; v_gene: TRBV6-5; d_gene: TRBD2; CDR3nt: TGTGCCAGCCATAATCTAGCGGGCTTCACAGATACGCAGTATTTT; CDR3aa: CASHNLAGFTDTQYF